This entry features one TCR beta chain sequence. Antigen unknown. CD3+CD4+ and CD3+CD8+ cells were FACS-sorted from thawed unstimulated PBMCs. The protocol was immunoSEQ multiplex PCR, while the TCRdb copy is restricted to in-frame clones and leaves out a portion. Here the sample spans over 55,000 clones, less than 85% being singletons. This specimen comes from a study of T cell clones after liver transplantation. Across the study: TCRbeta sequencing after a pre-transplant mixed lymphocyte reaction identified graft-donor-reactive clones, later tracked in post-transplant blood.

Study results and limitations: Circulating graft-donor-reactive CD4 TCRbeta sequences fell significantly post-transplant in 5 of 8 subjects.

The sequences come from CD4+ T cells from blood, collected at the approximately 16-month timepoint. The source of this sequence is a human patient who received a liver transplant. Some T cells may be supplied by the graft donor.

CDR3 nucleotides: TGTGCCAGCACCGAACAGGGATACTATAATTCACCCCTCCACTTT. Translated: CASTEQGYYNSPLHF. J is TRBJ1-6 and V is TRBV5-8; tentatively, D is TRBD1 (6 bases). Germline assignment: CDR1 SGHTS and CDR2 YDEGEE. V lost 6 bases and J 3 bases, leaving 13 bases between the germline ends. The CDR3 has 15 amino acids. Drawing the rest from reference TRBV5-8 and TRBJ1-6, the complete variable domain is EAGVTQSPTHLIKTRGQQATLRCSPISGHTSVYWYQQALGLGLQFLLWYDEGEERNRGNFPPRFSGRQFPNYSSELNVNALELEDSALYLCASTEQGYYNSPLHFGNGTRLTVT.